There are many counts of the clone carrying this TCR beta chain. It was with unique molecular identifiers that the TCRbeta library was prepared. One entry per CDR3 protein results from TCRdb running MiXCR on the PCR reads. The repertoire includes approximately 650,000 distinct CDR3 sequences, approximately 14% of them detected once, and roughly 0.77% sits in the top ten. The data were obtained in a study of T-cell reconstitution after alpha-beta-depleted transplantation in children. Germline V gene data show CDR1 as SGHRS and CDR2 as YFSETQ. Trimming left V 3 bases short and J 1 base short, with 11 bases between. This CDR3 contains 14 residues.

The sample here was PBMCs, taken before TCRalphabeta/CD19-depleted stem cell transplant. The chain joins TRBV5-1 to TRBJ2-7, with TRBD1 as a possible D gene (5 bases). The receptor comes from a girl under 10 years old with congenital amegakaryocytic thrombocytopenia, due to receive a stem cell transplant. CDR3: CASSSTVGSYEQYF. The DNA for the CDR3 is TGCGCCAGCAGCTCGACAGTCGGTTCCTACGAGCAGTACTTC.